Shown below are 5 T cell receptor beta chains from a single sample sequenced in a study of shared clonotypes between healthy human individuals. TCRdb's copy holds only in-frame clones and misses some; the assay was immunoSEQ multiplex PCR. This sample has around 500,000 clones, with approximately 78% found just once. Sequencing was done on a sample of PBMCs. The source of these receptors is a woman aged 40 to 55 in good health. Some clones in this sample may be carry-over from other donors' samples.

The V gene is TRBV5-4, the J gene TRBJ2-3; D is unclear. Germline-derived CDR1 and CDR2 are SGHNT and YYREEE (reference sequence). With 4 bases removed from V and 6 bases from J, the gap between germline ends came to 9 bases. This CDR3 contains 12 residues. The CDR3 DNA is TGTGCCAGCAGCACGACCGCGGATACGCAGTATTTT. It specifies CASSTTADTQYF.

This clone has a single count. This rearrangement joins TRBV7-9 to TRBJ2-7, with 10 bases fitting TRBD2. The last part of the DNA fits TRBJ2-5 better; the J call may be wrong. Germline V gives CDR1 SEHNR, CDR2 FQNEAQ (reference sequence). CDR3 size: 16 residues. The CDR3 region is CASSFRLAGYQETQYF. In nucleotides, the CDR3 is TGTGCCAGCAGCTTTAGACTAGCGGGCTACCAAGAGACCCAGTACTTC.

Only one count was recorded for this clone. The CDR3 protein is CASSIPQSYGYTF. The CDR3 nucleotides read TGTGCCAGTAGTATCCCACAGTCCTATGGCTACACCTTC. The V call is TRBV19, the J call TRBJ1-2; D call uncertain. Germline V gene lookup returns CDR1 LNHDA and CDR2 SQIVND (reference sequence). This CDR3 is built from 13 residues. V gave up 3 bases and J gave up 4 bases, with 9 bases separating them.

The chain has TRBV29-1 and TRBJ2-5; weak D call: TRBD1 (6 bases). V gave up 6 bases and J gave up 2 bases, with 16 bases separating them. The CDR3 spans 14 residues. Per germline, CDR1 SQVTM and CDR2 ANQGSEA. CDR3 residues: CSVLLGQTQETQYF. The DNA for the CDR3 is TGCAGCGTCCTCCTTGGACAGACACAAGAGACCCAGTACTTC.

The CDR3 is CASSVTGRNSYEQYF. The CDR3 DNA sequence: TGCGCCAGCAGCGTGACAGGGCGTAACTCCTACGAGCAGTACTTC. The chain employs TRBV5-1 and TRBJ2-7, with 7 bases identical to TRBD1. This CDR3 is built from 15 residues. V was pared by 4 bases and J by 0 bases, with 7 bases of the junction left unmatched. Germline V gene sequence: CDR1 SGHRS, CDR2 YFSETQ.